One sample yielded the 19 T cell receptor beta chains listed below, sequenced in a study of post-analysis software for immune sequencing data. General observations from the study: TRBV5-6, TRBV5-1 and TRBV20-1 belonged to a set of about 5 TRBV segments that were more frequent in patients than controls.

No cognate antigen is known for these TCRs. Unique molecular identifiers were built into the TCR beta cDNA libraries. TCRdb ran MiXCR on the PCR reads and lists one entry per CDR3 protein. The sample yields hundreds of thousands of distinct CDR3 sequences, roughly 27% seen once. The specimen was blood. Every receptor here comes from a girl aged 10 to 17 with multiple sclerosis.

The chain combines TRBV7-2 with TRBJ2-4, with TRBD2 identical over 9 bases. The DNA end lines up better with TRBJ2-7; the J call may be wrong. CDR1 is SGHTA and CDR2 is FQGNSA in the germline V gene. CDR3 size: 16 residues. The CDR3: CASSSRAGGSPYEQYF. The CDR3 region has the DNA TGTGCCAGCAGCTCACGAGCGGGGGGAAGCCCCTACGAGCAGTACTTC.

This clonotype was seen a few times. The chain couples TRBV6-5 to TRBJ1-4; no clear D gene. There are 13 residues in the CDR3. Germline loops: CDR1 MNHEY, CDR2 SVGAGI. V was pared by 6 bases and J by 8 bases, with 13 bases between. The DNA for the CDR3 is TGTGCCAGCAGGGCGGGAGCAGTAGAAAAACTGTTTTTT. Its translation is CASRAGAVEKLFF.

On this clonotype: A much larger clone is a single base away; this may be a read error. Since the CDR3 does not end with the conserved phenylalanine or tryptophan, this likely comes from a read error. The chain employs TRBV29-1 and TRBJ2-1; 14 bases line up with TRBD2. Germline V gene data show CDR1 as SQVTM and CDR2 as ANQGSEA. There are 14 residues in the CDR3. Germline trimming cut 3 bases from V and 9 bases from J; bases unmatched to any gene: 4. CDR3 sequence (DNA): TGCAGCGTTGAGGGACTAGCGGGAGACATTGAGCAGTTCGTC. This translates into CSVEGLAGDIEQFV.

V is TRBV5-1 and J is TRBJ1-2; TRBD1 matches at 8 bases. Trimming removed 0 bases from V and 4 bases from J; junction bases left unmatched: 5. The CDR3 is 15 residues long. Per the germline V gene, CDR1 is SGHRS and CDR2 is YFSETQ. In nucleotides, the CDR3 is TGCGCCAGCAGCTTGGCCCCGGGACAGGCCTATGGCTACACCTTC. It specifies CASSLAPGQAYGYTF.

This clonotype was counted only a few times. V is TRBV7-6 and J is TRBJ2-4; TRBD2 might be the D (5 bases). The V end was cut by 5 bases, the J end by 13 bases, with 27 bases between. Germline CDR1 and CDR2: SGHVS and FNYEAQ. CDR3 length: 16 residues. CDR3 protein: CASSPLDGVPYNEQYF. The CDR3 DNA follows: TGTGCCAGCAGCCCACTGGACGGGGTCCCCTACAATGAGCAGTACTTC. Full variable domain (rest looked up from reference TRBV7-6 and TRBJ2-4): GAGVSQSPRYKVTKRGQDVALRCDPISGHVSLYWYRQALGQGPEFLTYFNYEAQQDKSGLPNDRFSAERPEGSISTLTIQRTEQRDSAMYRCASSPLDGVPYNEQYFGAGTRLSVL.

J is TRBJ1-4 and V is TRBV7-8; D remains ambiguous. Germline CDR1 and CDR2: SGHVS and FQNEAQ. The CDR3 contains 14 residues. V was trimmed by 3 bases and J by 10 bases, leaving 15 bases between them. The CDR3 sequence is CASSFRMEIGKLFF. The CDR3 DNA is TGTGCCAGCAGCTTCCGGATGGAGATTGGAAAACTGTTTTTT.

The chain uses TRBV20-1 and TRBJ2-5, with 8 bases aligning to TRBD2. The junction had 20 bases not matched to a gene; V was cut back by 6 bases and J by 5 bases. Germline assignment: CDR1 DFQATT and CDR2 SNEGSKA (reference sequence). This CDR3 region has 17 residues. The CDR3 DNA sequence: TGCAGTGCCCACGACCTTCAAGCGGGACTAGAGTGGGAGACCCAGTACTTC. Its translation: CSAHDLQAGLEWETQYF.

As regards this clonotype: A read error may explain this, as a much larger clone is one base away. V is TRBV20-1 and J is TRBJ2-3; 8 bases map to TRBD2. The CDR3 totals 16 residues. V shed 3 bases and J 4 bases; nucleotides not matched to a gene: 12. Germline V gives CDR1 DFQATT, CDR2 SNEGSKA (reference sequence). CDR3 DNA sequence: TGCAGTGCTAGTGCATCAAGCGGGAGTTTGTCAGATACGCAGTATTTT. Residues: CSASASSGSLSDTQYF.

The chain uses TRBV6-6 and TRBJ1-4, with D hard to call. Trimming removed 3 bases from V and 3 bases from J, with 8 bases in between. Germline V gene data show CDR1 as MNHNY and CDR2 as SVGAGI (reference sequence). The CDR3 runs to 14 residues. CDR3 nucleotide sequence: TGTGCCAGCAGTTATTTCGGCCCTAATGAAAAACTGTTTTTT. Its translation is CASSYFGPNEKLFF.

This rearrangement joins TRBV24-1 to TRBJ1-5; no reliable D call. CDR1 and CDR2 (germline): KGHDR, SFDVKD. The CDR3 has 13 amino acids. Trimming took off 6 bases at V and 9 bases at J, with 14 bases between the two ends. The CDR3 DNA sequence: TGTGCCACCAGTCCGGACGGTGTTAGGCCCCAGCATTTT. This translates into CATSPDGVRPQHF.

A word on this clonotype: At one of its ends the junction is not consistent with the germline gene, which may arise from a read error. V usage is TRBV20-1 and J usage is TRBJ2-1; TRBD2 aligns across 8 bases. Germline V gene data show CDR1 as DFQATT and CDR2 as SNEGSKA (reference sequence). This CDR3 region has 13 residues. In DNA, the CDR3 is TGCTGTGCTCCCCAGCGGGGGTGGAGTGAGCAGTTCTTC. Its translation is CCAPQRGWSEQFF.

The chain is built from TRBV27 and TRBJ2-3; either TRBD1 or TRBD2 may supply D (5 bases each). The CDR3 has 17 amino acids. The V end lost 5 bases, the J end lost 1 base, and 19 bases lay between the germline ends. Germline values: CDR1 MNHEY, CDR2 SMNVEV (reference sequence). In nucleotides, the CDR3 is TGTGCCAGCAGTCCCATACGAACAGGACTGCGCACAGATACGCAGTATTTT. It specifies CASSPIRTGLRTDTQYF.

The chain has TRBV3-1 and TRBJ2-3, with 13 bases aligning to TRBD2. Germline lookup yields CDR1 LGHDT and CDR2 YNNKEL (reference sequence). V gave up 2 bases and J gave up 7 bases; unmatched junction bases: 6. The CDR3 is made up of 16 amino acids. For the CDR3, the DNA is TGTGCCAGCAGCCAATCGACTAGCGGGAGGAGGAATACGCAGTATTTT. As protein: CASSQSTSGRRNTQYF.

This sequence joins TRBV28 and TRBJ2-7, with no clear D. The CDR3 sequence is 13 residues long. Germline V lookup: CDR1 MDHEN, CDR2 SYDVKM. The germline V and J ends were trimmed by 5 bases and 2 bases, with 10 bases remaining between them. CDR3 DNA: TGTGCCAGCAGTGTCGTCAGTCCCTACGAGCAGTACTTC. Protein: CASSVVSPYEQYF.

The CDR3 here is CASSTSGDWGNEQFF. The DNA for the CDR3 is TGTGCCAGTAGTACCTCAGGGGATTGGGGGAATGAGCAGTTCTTC. This chain joins TRBV19 and TRBJ2-1, with D perhaps matching TRBD1 (6 bases). V was clipped by 4 bases and J by 7 bases, with 17 bases between them. CDR1 and CDR2 from the germline V gene are LNHDA and SQIVND (reference sequence). This CDR3 has 15 amino acids.

This chain uses TRBV3-1 with TRBJ1-6; D is uncertain. Germline V gene data show CDR1 as LGHDT and CDR2 as YNNKEL (reference sequence). CDR3 size: 12 residues. Trimming took off 6 bases at V and 4 bases at J, with 4 bases between the two ends. In nucleotides, the CDR3 is TGTGCCAGCAGACAATATAATTCACCCCTCCACTTT. This sequence encodes CASRQYNSPLHF. The whole variable domain, remainder taken from reference TRBV3-1 and TRBJ1-6, is DTAVSQTPKYLVTQMGNDKSIKCEQNLGHDTMYWYKQDSKKFLKIMFSYNNKELIINETVPNRFSPKSPDKAHLNLHINSLELGDSAVYFCASRQYNSPLHFGNGTRLTVT.

This clonotype was seen ten or more times. The DNA for the CDR3 is TGTGCCAGCAGCGTAGGGGGTGGTTACGAGACCCAGTACTTC. It codes for CASSVGGGYETQYF. The chain is built from TRBV9 and TRBJ2-5; D ambiguous. This CDR3 comprises 14 residues. Germline values: CDR1 SGDLS, CDR2 YYNGEE. V lost 0 bases and J lost 5, with 11 bases in between.

This clonotype came up a few times. V is TRBV5-1 and J is TRBJ2-3; TRBD2 matches 10 bases. CDR1 and CDR2 from the germline V gene are SGHRS and YFSETQ. The CDR3 extends over 18 amino acids. V gave up 0 bases and J gave up 3 bases; unmatched junction bases: 10. As DNA, the CDR3 is TGCGCCAGCAGCTTGGCCTTGTGGAGCGGGGGGGCAACAGATACGCAGTATTTT. Amino acids: CASSLALWSGGATDTQYF.

This clonotype was counted between two and nine times. The chain is built from TRBV4-1 and TRBJ2-1; D gene unclear. This CDR3 contains 15 residues. Germline V gene lookup returns CDR1 MGHRA and CDR2 YSYEKL. The germline V and J ends were trimmed by 0 bases and 2 bases, with 8 bases remaining between them. For the CDR3, the DNA is TGCGCCAGCAGCCAAGATCTGACACCCTACAATGAGCAGTTCTTC. This translates into CASSQDLTPYNEQFF.